These 26 T cell receptor beta chains share one sample of origin, sequenced in a study of blood T cells in healthy people across ages. The second PCR ran about 6 to 11 cycles with a sample-barcoded 5' primer and J-beta primers. TCRdb itself ran the 5' RACE reads through MiXCR, one entry per CDR3 protein. The sample records fewer than 650,000 distinct CDR3 sequences, about 29% being singletons. These sequences were also reported in another study, on T cells of mothers and their children.

The sample comprised blood. The source of these receptors is a boy aged 2 to 10 in good health.

For the CDR3, the DNA is TGTGCCAGCAGCTTAAGTCTAGCGGGAGGGAGCTCCTACGAGCAGTACTTC. Its translation: CASSLSLAGGSSYEQYF. The chain links TRBV7-2 to TRBJ2-7, with 12 positions matching TRBD2. This CDR3 has 17 residues. V dropped 2 bases and J dropped 0; count of bases not matched to a gene: 5. Germline V gives CDR1 SGHTA, CDR2 FQGNSA.

This clonotype occurred once. The chain joins TRBV20-1 to TRBJ1-4; TRBD1 is a possible D gene (5 bases). The germline V gene has CDR1 DFQATT and CDR2 SNEGSKA (reference sequence). Trimming cost V 2 bases and J 8 bases, with 15 bases left between them. The CDR3 spans 14 residues. The CDR3 DNA follows: TGCAGTGCTAGACCAAGGGGAGGGAACGAAAAACTGTTTTTT. Translation gives CSARPRGGNEKLFF.

The table lists this clonotype with a few counts. The V call is TRBV5-5, the J call TRBJ2-6; weak D call: TRBD1 (5 bases). Per the germline V gene, CDR1 is SGHKS and CDR2 is YYEKEE (reference sequence). CDR3 length equals 18 residues. Trimming removed 0 bases at V and 2 bases at J, with 15 bases between. CDR3 sequence: CASSLAGRGAPGANVLTF. In DNA form, the CDR3 reads TGTGCCAGCAGCTTGGCGGGTAGGGGTGCTCCTGGGGCCAACGTCCTGACTTTC.

This clonotype has more than one count but fewer than ten. V and J are TRBV19 and TRBJ2-1, with D tentatively TRBD1 or TRBD2 (5 bases each). The germline gives CDR1 LNHDA, CDR2 SQIVND (reference sequence). The CDR3 has 16 amino acids. Trimming pared 4 bases from V and 1 base from J, leaving 14 bases between. For the CDR3, the DNA is TGTGCCAGTAGTAGTTCTTGGGACGCTTCCTACAATGAGCAGTTCTTC. Its translation: CASSSSWDASYNEQFF.

A note on this clonotype: Germline is not matched at one junction end, which may reflect a read error. The chain has TRBV6-6 and TRBJ2-5, with D possibly being TRBD1 or TRBD2 (5 bases each). CDR1 and CDR2 (germline): MNHNY, SVGAGI (reference sequence). The CDR3 has 15 amino acids. CDR3 DNA: TGTGCCAGCAGCCCCCTGAGCGCAGGGACCAATGAGCGGTTCTTC. Its translation: CASSPLSAGTNERFF.

The table lists this clonotype with a few counts. The chain employs TRBV28 and TRBJ1-4; D call uncertain. Between the trimmed V and J ends, which lost 5 bases and 5 bases, there was a span of 24 bases. Germline CDR1 and CDR2: MDHEN and SYDVKM. The CDR3 length is 18 residues. CDR3 sequence (DNA): TGTGCCAGCAGTCGTAATACCCCCGTCGGTTCACTCAATGAAAAACTGTTTTTT. As protein: CASSRNTPVGSLNEKLFF.

The CDR3 loop is CASSLVHTAEAFF. CDR3 sequence (DNA): TGTGCCAGCAGCTTAGTGCACACAGCCGAAGCTTTCTTT. The J gene is TRBJ1-1, the V gene TRBV7-9; D call uncertain. Trimming removed 1 base from V and 8 bases from J, with 11 bases in between. Germline CDR1 is SEHNR and CDR2 is FQNEAQ (reference sequence). CDR3 length: 13 amino acids.

This chain links TRBV7-9 with TRBJ2-4; 7 positions match TRBD1. The V gene end was trimmed by 4 bases and the J gene end by 5 bases; junction bases not matched to a gene: 5. This CDR3 has 14 amino acids. Germline V CDR1 and CDR2: SEHNR, FQNEAQ (reference sequence). The DNA of the CDR3 is TGTGCCAGCAGCTCTTCGACAGGGCAAAACATTCAGTACTTC. Translated, it gives CASSSSTGQNIQYF.

The J gene is TRBJ1-2, the V gene TRBV3-1; D gene ambiguous. The germline CDR1 and CDR2 sequences are LGHDT and YNNKEL (reference sequence). V shed 1 base and J shed 4 bases, with 16 bases lying between them. The CDR3 is 16 residues long. For the CDR3, the DNA is TGTGCCAGCAGCCAAGTGGCGACCGCTTCCCGCTATGGCTACACCTTC. It specifies CASSQVATASRYGYTF.

The chain joins TRBV5-1 to TRBJ2-2; tentatively, D is TRBD1 (6 bases). CDR1 is SGHRS, CDR2 YFSETQ, per germline. V was clipped by 0 bases and J by 2 bases, with 14 bases between them. The CDR3 has 17 amino acids. The CDR3 DNA reads as TGCGCCAGCAGCTTGGGCCTACAGGGAGCTAACACCGGGGAGCTGTTTTTT. Translating gives CASSLGLQGANTGELFF. The complete variable domain, with remaining parts taken from reference TRBV5-1 and TRBJ2-2, reads KAGVTQTPRYLIKTRGQQVTLSCSPISGHRSVSWYQQTPGQGLQFLFEYFSETQRNKGNFPGRFSGRQFSNSRSEMNVSTLELGDSALYLCASSLGLQGANTGELFFGEGSRLTVL.

The sample holds many counts of this clonotype. The J gene is TRBJ2-5, the V gene TRBV5-1, with no clear D. This CDR3 is built from 15 residues. The V gene lost 1 base and the J gene lost 1 base, with 11 bases spanning the gap. From germline, CDR1 is SGHRS and CDR2 YFSETQ. CDR3: CASSLMTRTQETQYF. The CDR3 bases are TGCGCCAGCAGCTTGATGACGCGGACCCAAGAGACCCAGTACTTC. Full variable domain (outside the CDR3, taken from reference TRBV5-1 and TRBJ2-5): KAGVTQTPRYLIKTRGQQVTLSCSPISGHRSVSWYQQTPGQGLQFLFEYFSETQRNKGNFPGRFSGRQFSNSRSEMNVSTLELGDSALYLCASSLMTRTQETQYFGPGTRLLVL.

This clonotype was seen a few times. The chain combines TRBV19 with TRBJ2-2; D is possibly TRBD2 (5 bases). Germline V gives CDR1 LNHDA, CDR2 SQIVND (reference sequence). The germline V and J ends were trimmed by 3 bases and 3 bases, with 17 bases remaining between them. The CDR3 covers 17 residues. Here the CDR3 DNA reads TGTGCCAGTAGTATCCTTCGCGGGTCGCAAGACACCGGGGAGCTGTTTTTT. Protein: CASSILRGSQDTGELFF.

The chain joins TRBV10-3 to TRBJ2-1; 7 bases agree with TRBD2. The V and J ends lost 7 bases and 0 bases, in that order; junction bases with no gene match: 3. The germline CDR1 and CDR2 sequences are ENHRY and SYGVKD. The CDR3 is 14 residues long. The CDR3 DNA sequence: TGTGCCATCACCGGGGAGGGCTCCTACAATGAGCAGTTCTTC. Encoded protein: CAITGEGSYNEQFF.

In its sample, this clonotype was seen a few times. The genes are TRBV5-5 and TRBJ2-5, with unresolved D. CDR3 length equals 15 residues. Germline values: CDR1 SGHKS, CDR2 YYEKEE (reference sequence). V lost 3 bases to trimming and J lost 7 bases, with 19 bases between them. The CDR3 region is CASSSPLRRGGTQYF. As DNA, the CDR3 is TGTGCCAGCAGCTCTCCCCTTCGTAGAGGCGGGACCCAGTACTTC.

The genes are TRBV7-2 and TRBJ2-5, with 7 bases that match TRBD2. V lost 0 bases and J lost 2; bases outside the gene matches: 6. This CDR3 is 16 amino acids long. Germline CDR1 is SGHTA and CDR2 is FQGNSA. CDR3 nucleotides: TGTGCCAGCAGCTTAGCTTCGTCTAGCGGACAAGAGACCCAGTACTTC. Encoded protein: CASSLASSSGQETQYF.

The chain employs TRBV10-3 and TRBJ2-5, with 11 bases fitting TRBD1. The DNA end is more similar to TRBJ2-7, so the J call may be wrong. The CDR3 spans 14 residues. The germline CDR1 and CDR2 sequences are ENHRY and SYGVKD. CDR3 coding DNA: TGTGCCATCAGCGGGACAGGGGGTTCCTACGAGCAGTACTTC. This encodes CAISGTGGSYEQYF.

This clonotype was seen ten or more times. CDR3 sequence reads: CATSREPGQGSAEAFF. CDR3 nucleotide sequence: TGTGCCACCAGCAGAGAACCAGGACAGGGGAGCGCTGAAGCTTTCTTT. This chain joins TRBV15 and TRBJ1-1; 9 bases map to TRBD1. CDR1 is LNHNV and CDR2 is YYDKDF in the germline V gene (reference sequence). CDR3 size: 16 residues. Losses at the gene ends were 0 bases for V and 6 bases for J; bases not matched to a gene: 8. Full variable domain (rest looked up from reference TRBV15 and TRBJ1-1): DAMVIQNPRYQVTQFGKPVTLSCSQTLNHNVMYWYQQKSSQAPKLLFHYYDKDFNNEADTPDNFQSRRPNTSFCFLDIRSPGLGDTAMYLCATSREPGQGSAEAFFGQGTRLTVV.

The CDR3 region has the DNA TGTGCCAGCACAGGGACAGGTGTCTCTGGAAACACCATATATTTT. Its translation: CASTGTGVSGNTIYF. V is TRBV2 and J is TRBJ1-3, with 8 bases matching TRBD1. Trimming cost V 7 bases and J 0 bases; bases outside gene matches: 5. The germline V gene encodes CDR1 SNHLY and CDR2 FYNNEI. This CDR3 region has 15 residues.

This chain links TRBV7-9 with TRBJ2-5, with D perhaps TRBD1 (5 bases). The closer fit of TRBJ2-7 to the DNA end suggests the J call may be wrong. Germline lookup yields CDR1 SEHNR and CDR2 FQNEAQ (reference sequence). The CDR3 sequence is 14 residues long. CDR3 nucleotides: TGTGCCAGCAGCTTCTCAAGGGGTCACTACGAGCAGTACTTC. Amino acids: CASSFSRGHYEQYF.

CDR3 region: CAIRGQGSYNEQFF. CDR3 nucleotide sequence: TGTGCCATCAGGGGACAGGGCTCCTACAATGAGCAGTTCTTC. This chain uses TRBV10-3 with TRBJ2-1; 9 bases are shared with TRBD1. CDR1 and CDR2 from the germline V gene are ENHRY and SYGVKD. CDR3 size: 14 residues. J gave up 0 bases and V 6 bases, and 0 bases lay outside the gene matches.

The chain links TRBV19 to TRBJ2-4; 8 bases line up with TRBD1. V trimming: 6 bases; J trimming: 7 bases; junction bases outside the gene matches: 8. Looked up from germline, CDR1 is LNHDA and CDR2 is SQIVND (reference sequence). This CDR3 is built from 14 residues. In DNA, the CDR3 is TGTGCCAGTAGCCCGACAGGGGTTAGTAACATTCAGTACTTC. It yields the protein CASSPTGVSNIQYF.

This clonotype was counted between two and nine times. The chain recombines TRBV28 with TRBJ1-1; unclear D gene. Looked up from germline, CDR1 is MDHEN and CDR2 is SYDVKM. The germline V and J ends were trimmed by 6 bases and 8 bases, with 10 bases remaining between them. The CDR3 runs 11 residues. The chain's CDR3 is CASSTGLEAFF. In nucleotides, the CDR3 is TGTGCCAGCAGCACTGGACTGGAAGCTTTCTTT.

Worth noting for this clonotype: The junction departs from germline at one end; a sequencing error may be responsible. The J gene is TRBJ2-7, the V gene TRBV10-3; 9 positions agree with TRBD1. The CDR3 is 13 residues long. Germline CDR1 ENHRY, CDR2 SYGVKD. The DNA for the CDR3 is TGCGCCATCAGGGACAGGGAAAACTACGAGCAGTACTTC. It translates to CAIRDRENYEQYF.

This clonotype occurred a few times. V and J are TRBV6-6 and TRBJ1-4; no reliable D call. The ends were cut back, 0 bases at V and 0 bases at J, with 5 bases in the middle. Germline CDR1 reads MNHNY; CDR2 reads SVGAGI (reference sequence). The CDR3 covers 15 residues. DNA for the CDR3: TGTGCCAGCAGTTACTCGGTTGCAACTAATGAAAAACTGTTTTTT. Translation: CASSYSVATNEKLFF.

This chain connects TRBV7-8 to TRBJ2-3; the match to TRBD2 covers 7 bases. The CDR3 is 16 residues long. Germline V gene lookup returns CDR1 SGHVS and CDR2 FQNEAQ. V dropped 1 base and J dropped 5; count of bases not matched to a gene: 9. The CDR3 loop is CASSLVGRASGDTQYF. CDR3 nucleotides: TGTGCCAGCAGCTTAGTCGGCCGGGCTAGCGGAGATACGCAGTATTTT. The variable domain in full, completed from reference TRBV7-8 and TRBJ2-3, reads GAGVSQSPRYKVAKRGQDVALRCDPISGHVSLFWYQQALGQGPEFLTYFQNEAQLDKSGLPSDRFFAERPEGSVSTLKIQRTQQEDSAVYLCASSLVGRASGDTQYFGPGTRLTVL.

The chain couples TRBV29-1 to TRBJ1-2, with TRBD1 matching over 8 bases. The CDR3 spans 13 residues. Germline assignment: CDR1 SQVTM and CDR2 ANQGSEA. V lost 2 bases, J lost 6 bases, and 5 bases stayed unmatched. CDR3 sequence reads: CSVESRGLHGYTF. CDR3 DNA: TGCAGCGTTGAATCCAGGGGGCTACATGGCTACACCTTC.